Below, 25 T cell receptor beta chains from the same sample are listed, as sequenced in a study of cytomegalovirus exposure and HLA in healthy donors. It was with 60 Vbeta and 13 Jbeta primers that the PCR ran. The method was immunoSEQ multiplex PCR; TCRdb's version includes in-frame clones alone and lacks a portion of them. The table has about 200,000 clones, around four fifths seen once. The sequencing input was PBMCs. These TCRs come from a man over 45 in good health and CMV-seronegative.

The sample holds one count of this clone. The chain uses TRBV30 and TRBJ2-5, with 7 bases that match TRBD1. The CDR3 extends over 16 amino acids. The germline V gene has CDR1 GTSNPN and CDR2 SVGIG (reference sequence). V trimming: 0 bases; J trimming: 3 bases; junction bases outside the gene matches: 10. CDR3 region: CAWSVGTETWEETQYF. The CDR3 nucleotides read TGTGCCTGGAGTGTAGGGACAGAAACTTGGGAAGAGACCCAGTACTTC.

This sequence joins TRBV7-3 and TRBJ2-1; TRBD2 matches 7 bases. Germline CDR1 and CDR2: SGHTA and FQGTGA. V shed 4 bases, J shed 0 bases, and the junction held 6 bases outside the gene matches. This CDR3 region has 16 residues. The CDR3 coding sequence is TGTGCCAGCAGCTCTGATGGCGGGAGCTCCTACAATGAGCAGTTCTTC. This sequence encodes CASSSDGGSSYNEQFF.

The rearrangement links TRBV30 to TRBJ2-2, with unresolved D. Germline V gives CDR1 GTSNPN, CDR2 SVGIG (reference sequence). This CDR3 region has 13 residues. Trimming took 3 bases from V and 4 from J, leaving 9 bases between them. DNA of the CDR3: TGTGCCTGGAGCGCGGAACCCACCGGGGAGCTGTTTTTT. Protein product: CAWSAEPTGELFF.

The chain employs TRBV15 and TRBJ1-1, with D possibly being TRBD1 (5 bases). This CDR3 has 15 residues. CDR1 and CDR2 (germline): LNHNV, YYDKDF (reference sequence). The germline V and J ends were trimmed by 0 bases and 5 bases, with 13 bases remaining between them. CDR3 residues: CATSRETGRYTEAFF. CDR3 DNA: TGTGCCACCAGCAGAGAAACAGGTCGCTATACTGAAGCTTTCTTT. Full variable domain (rest looked up from reference TRBV15 and TRBJ1-1): DAMVIQNPRYQVTQFGKPVTLSCSQTLNHNVMYWYQQKSSQAPKLLFHYYDKDFNNEADTPDNFQSRRPNTSFCFLDIRSPGLGDTAMYLCATSRETGRYTEAFFGQGTRLTVV.

This chain joins TRBV7-9 and TRBJ1-1; 7 bases map to TRBD1. CDR1 and CDR2 (germline): SEHNR, FQNEAQ (reference sequence). V trimming: 5 bases; J trimming: 3 bases; junction bases outside the gene matches: 6. The CDR3 consists of 14 residues. DNA of the CDR3: TGTGCCAGCAGCATCTCGACAGGGTACACTGAAGCTTTCTTT. Encoded protein: CASSISTGYTEAFF.

This chain uses TRBV4-1 with TRBJ2-7; tentatively, D is TRBD2 (7 bases). Germline assignment: CDR1 MGHRA and CDR2 YSYEKL. Trimming pared 4 bases from V and 3 bases from J, leaving 19 bases between. This CDR3 is built from 16 residues. The CDR3 coding sequence is TGCGCCAGCAGCCTTGGGGGCCTTGGGGGGGGCTACGAGCAGTACTTC. Amino acid sequence: CASSLGGLGGGYEQYF.

The CDR3 protein is CASRRLGANEQFF. The CDR3 region has the DNA TGTGCCAGCCGCCGTCTGGGAGCCAATGAGCAGTTCTTC. This chain connects TRBV2 to TRBJ2-1; TRBD2 might be the D (5 bases). The CDR3 length is 13 residues. V lost 8 bases, J lost 6 bases, and 14 bases lay in between. Germline V gene sequence: CDR1 SNHLY, CDR2 FYNNEI.

The V and J genes are TRBV6-5 and TRBJ1-1; D call uncertain. The V and J ends lost 5 bases and 5 bases respectively, with 15 bases between them. This CDR3 has 14 residues. Germline V lookup: CDR1 MNHEY, CDR2 SVGAGI. The CDR3, as DNA: TGTGCCAGCAGTGAACGGGTAGGAGGGACTGAAGCTTTCTTT. As protein: CASSERVGGTEAFF.

The chain combines TRBV29-1 with TRBJ2-7; 7 nucleotides agree with TRBD1. Unmatched junction bases numbered 17, after V lost 6 bases and J lost 0 bases. CDR3 length: 17 amino acids. The germline gives CDR1 SQVTM, CDR2 ANQGSEA. This chain's CDR3 is CSVILTPGQSSSYEQYF. The CDR3 region has the DNA TGCAGCGTCATTCTGACCCCGGGACAGTCGAGCTCCTACGAGCAGTACTTC.

This clone was seen more than once but under ten times. V and J are TRBV6-1 and TRBJ2-5; TRBD1 matches 8 bases. Germline CDR1 MNHNS, CDR2 SASEGT. V lost 2 bases to trimming and J lost 3 bases; unmatched junction nucleotides: 5. This CDR3 contains 15 residues. The CDR3 DNA reads TGTGCCAGCAGTGAAATGGCAGGGGGCGAAGAGACCCAGTACTTC. Encoded protein: CASSEMAGGEETQYF.

The genes are TRBV6-4 and TRBJ2-7; the match to TRBD1 covers 10 bases. Germline CDR1 MRHNA, CDR2 SNTAGT. V was pared by 6 bases and J by 2 bases, with 7 bases of the junction left unmatched. This CDR3 spans 15 amino acids. CDR3 in DNA: TGTGCCAGCAGAAGGGTAGGGACAGGGGCCTACGAGCAGTACTTC. Amino acids: CASRRVGTGAYEQYF.

V gene TRBV28 combines with J gene TRBJ2-7, with TRBD2 identical over 9 bases. V lost 6 bases and J lost 0; bases outside the gene matches: 6. The CDR3 is 15 residues long. Germline V lookup: CDR1 MDHEN, CDR2 SYDVKM. This chain's CDR3 is CASSPTSGRSYEQYF. The CDR3 DNA reads as TGTGCCAGCAGCCCAACTAGCGGGCGCTCCTACGAGCAGTACTTC.

The CDR3 bases are TGTGCCAGCAGCGTAGGTTCGACGGGTGATGGCGGGAGAGGCAGCACAGATACGCAGTATTTT. Translated, it gives CASSVGSTGDGGRGSTDTQYF. The V and J genes are TRBV9 and TRBJ2-3, with 7 bases that match TRBD2. CDR3 size: 21 residues. Germline loops: CDR1 SGDLS, CDR2 YYNGEE. V dropped 0 bases and J dropped 0; count of bases not matched to a gene: 19.

This clone is a singleton in its sample. The chain carries TRBV4-1 and TRBJ1-5; D gene ambiguous. V lost 2 bases and J lost 2, with 10 bases in between. Germline-derived CDR1 and CDR2 are MGHRA and YSYEKL. This CDR3 comprises 15 residues. The CDR3 here is CASSQYDYRNQPQHF. The CDR3 nucleotides read TGCGCCAGCAGCCAATACGACTACCGCAATCAGCCCCAGCATTTT.

The chain links TRBV28 to TRBJ1-2; maybe TRBD1 (6 bases). V dropped 10 bases and J dropped 0 bases, with 12 bases sitting between them. Germline V gene data show CDR1 as MDHEN and CDR2 as SYDVKM. CDR3 length: 13 residues. DNA for the CDR3: TGTGCCACCCGGACAGTAGCTAACTATGGCTACACCTTC. It specifies CATRTVANYGYTF.

CDR3 coding DNA: TGTGCCAGCAGCAAAAGCGGGAGGCACTACGAGCAGTACTTC. Translation: CASSKSGRHYEQYF. The gene calls are TRBV21-1 and TRBJ2-7; the D call in the table, TRBD2, was not verified against the DNA. TRBV21-1 is recorded as a pseudogene. The CDR3 is 14 amino acids.

The chain links TRBV19 to TRBJ1-5; no clear D. From germline, CDR1 is LNHDA and CDR2 SQIVND (reference sequence). The CDR3 contains 15 residues. Trimming took 0 bases from V and 3 from J, leaving 9 bases between them. Here the CDR3 reads CASSIDPGFNQPQHF. CDR3 nucleotides: TGTGCCAGTAGTATAGATCCGGGATTCAATCAGCCCCAGCATTTT.

This rearrangement joins TRBV6-6 to TRBJ2-1, with TRBD2 identical over 9 bases. CDR1 MNHNY and CDR2 SVGAGI come from the germline V gene (reference sequence). Trimming at V came to 5 bases and at J to 7 bases, leaving 0 bases not matched to a gene. This CDR3 spans 12 amino acids. As DNA, the CDR3 is TGTGCCAGCAGTAGCGGGAGGAATGAGCAGTTCTTC. This gives the protein CASSSGRNEQFF.

The genes are TRBV9 and TRBJ2-7; 8 positions match TRBD2. The junction had 8 bases not matched to a gene; V was cut back by 0 bases and J by 3 bases. There are 16 residues in the CDR3. Germline loops: CDR1 SGDLS, CDR2 YYNGEE. CDR3 sequence: CASSVGAGTRNYEQYF. CDR3 DNA sequence: TGTGCCAGCAGCGTAGGGGCAGGGACTAGGAACTACGAGCAGTACTTC.

CDR3 bases: TGCGCCAGCAGCTCGGTGGACAGGGGGAACTACGAGCAGTACTTC. Its translation: CASSSVDRGNYEQYF. This chain connects TRBV5-1 to TRBJ2-5; 10 bases align to TRBD1. The assigned J gene may be wrong: the sequence end matches TRBJ2-7 better. Germline loops: CDR1 SGHRS, CDR2 YFSETQ. The CDR3 contains 15 residues.

This clone has a handful of counts. The chain employs TRBV18 and TRBJ2-2, with a tentative D call TRBD2 (6 bases). There are 14 residues in the CDR3. Deletions cut 6 bases from V and 4 bases from J, with 12 bases between. The germline V gene encodes CDR1 KGHSH and CDR2 LQKENI. The CDR3 protein is CASSSSAGTGELFF. The CDR3 DNA is TGTGCCAGCTCCTCTAGCGCAGGCACCGGGGAGCTGTTTTTT.

The chain joins TRBV6-6 to TRBJ2-1; TRBD1 matches at 7 bases. The CDR3 consists of 13 residues. Trimming cost V 8 bases and J 8 bases; bases outside gene matches: 9. Germline assignment: CDR1 MNHNY and CDR2 SVGAGI (reference sequence). CDR3 sequence: CASCGRGCDEQFF. Written as DNA, the CDR3 is TGTGCCAGCTGCGGCAGGGGGTGCGATGAGCAGTTCTTC.

The gene calls are TRBV7-8 and TRBJ2-7; D uncertain. The CDR3 is made up of 13 amino acids. Germline V gene sequence: CDR1 SGHVS, CDR2 FQNEAQ. With 6 bases removed from V and 3 bases from J, the gap between germline ends came to 12 bases. CDR3 protein: CASRGRSGYEQYF. The CDR3 coding sequence is TGTGCCAGCAGAGGAAGGTCGGGCTACGAGCAGTACTTC.

CDR3 residues: CASSLGDSSYEQYF. The CDR3 DNA reads as TGCGCCAGCAGCTTGGGTGACAGTAGCTACGAGCAGTACTTC. This chain joins TRBV5-1 and TRBJ2-7; tentative D call: TRBD1 (5 bases). V lost 0 bases to trimming and J lost 3 bases, with 10 bases between them. The CDR3 runs to 14 residues. Germline CDR1 reads SGHRS; CDR2 reads YFSETQ.

This clone was counted a single time. The V and J genes are TRBV19 and TRBJ1-2; D call uncertain. CDR1 is LNHDA and CDR2 is SQIVND in the germline V gene (reference sequence). V lost 2 bases and J lost 2, with 12 bases in between. The CDR3 consists of 15 residues. The chain's CDR3 is CASSILEGGNYGYTF. Written as DNA, the CDR3 is TGTGCCAGTAGTATATTGGAGGGAGGGAACTATGGCTACACCTTC.